This T cell receptor (beta chain) stems from a study of blood T cell repertoires in COVID-19. Study in general: Samples of COVID-19 (acute and convalescent) were obtained from the United States, Italy and Spain. In each case, the material was cDNA or gDNA derived from T cells, B-cell-depleted T cells, or PBMCs.

The table came from immunoSEQ multiplex PCR; TCRdb's copy has only in-frame clones and leaves some out. The sample includes some 79,000 clones, around 89% of them seen just once. CDR3 length: 15 amino acids. CDR1 is MDHEN, CDR2 SYDVKM, per germline. Trimming at V came to 7 bases and at J to 0 bases, leaving 6 bases not matched to a gene. The J gene is TRBJ1-5, the V gene TRBV28, with TRBD1 matching over 7 bases. This clonotype was sampled from a man in his 70s with active or convalescent COVID-19. The sequenced sample was peripheral blood. CDR3 nucleotide sequence: TGTGCCAGCAAGGGGGCGTTCTATAGCAATCAGCCCCAGCATTTT. It encodes CASKGAFYSNQPQHF.